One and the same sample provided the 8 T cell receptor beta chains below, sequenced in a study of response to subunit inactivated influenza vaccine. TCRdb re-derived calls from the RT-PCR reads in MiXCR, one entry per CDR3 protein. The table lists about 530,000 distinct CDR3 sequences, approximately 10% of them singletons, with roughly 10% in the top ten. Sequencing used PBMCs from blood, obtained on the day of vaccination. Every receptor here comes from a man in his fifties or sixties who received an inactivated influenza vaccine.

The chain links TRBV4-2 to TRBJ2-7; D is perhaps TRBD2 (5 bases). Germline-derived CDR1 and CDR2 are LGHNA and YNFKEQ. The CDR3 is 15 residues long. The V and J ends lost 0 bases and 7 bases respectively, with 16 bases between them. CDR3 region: CASSQDRSPEAEQYF. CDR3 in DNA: TGTGCCAGCAGCCAAGATAGGTCCCCGGAGGCGGAGCAGTACTTC.

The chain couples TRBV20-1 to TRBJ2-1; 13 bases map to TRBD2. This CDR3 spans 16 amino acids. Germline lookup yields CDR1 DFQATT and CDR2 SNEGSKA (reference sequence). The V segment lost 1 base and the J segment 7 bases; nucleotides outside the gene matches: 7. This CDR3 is CSARVWTSGSVNEQFF. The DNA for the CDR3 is TGCAGTGCTAGAGTCTGGACTAGCGGGAGTGTTAATGAGCAGTTCTTC.

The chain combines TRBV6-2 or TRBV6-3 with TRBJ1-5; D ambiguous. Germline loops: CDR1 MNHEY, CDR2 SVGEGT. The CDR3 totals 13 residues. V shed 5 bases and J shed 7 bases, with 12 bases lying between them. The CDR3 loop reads CASSPVPYQPQHF. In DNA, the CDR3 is TGTGCCAGCAGTCCCGTCCCCTACCAGCCCCAGCATTTT.

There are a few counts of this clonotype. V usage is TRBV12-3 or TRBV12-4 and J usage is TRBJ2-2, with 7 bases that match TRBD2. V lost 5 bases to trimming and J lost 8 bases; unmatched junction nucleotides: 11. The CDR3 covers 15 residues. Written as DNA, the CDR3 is TGTGCCAGCAGTCCCGGCGCGGGGGTGGGTGGGGAGCTGTTTTTT. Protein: CASSPGAGVGGELFF.

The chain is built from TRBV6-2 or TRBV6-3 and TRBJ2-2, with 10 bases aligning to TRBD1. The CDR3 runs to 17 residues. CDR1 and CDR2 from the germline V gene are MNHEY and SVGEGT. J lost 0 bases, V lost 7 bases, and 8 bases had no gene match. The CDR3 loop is CASTLDRGATNTGELFF. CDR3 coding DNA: TGTGCCAGCACCTTGGACAGGGGGGCGACGAACACCGGGGAGCTGTTTTTT.

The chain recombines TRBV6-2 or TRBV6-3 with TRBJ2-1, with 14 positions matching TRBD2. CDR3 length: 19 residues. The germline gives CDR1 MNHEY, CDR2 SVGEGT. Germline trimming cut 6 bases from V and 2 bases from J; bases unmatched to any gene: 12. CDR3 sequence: CASSPLGLAGAGPYNEQFF. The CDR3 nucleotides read TGTGCCAGCAGCCCATTGGGACTAGCGGGAGCGGGACCCTACAATGAGCAGTTCTTC.

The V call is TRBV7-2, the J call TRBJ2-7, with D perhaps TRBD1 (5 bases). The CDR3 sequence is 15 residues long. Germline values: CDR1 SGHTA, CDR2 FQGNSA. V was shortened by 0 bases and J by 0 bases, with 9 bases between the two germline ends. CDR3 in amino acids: CASSLADINSYEQYF. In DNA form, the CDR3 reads TGTGCCAGCAGCTTAGCGGACATTAACTCCTACGAGCAGTACTTC.

The CDR3 loop reads CASSSATGLFETQYF. The DNA for the CDR3 is TGTGCCAGCAGTTCCGCGACAGGGTTGTTCGAGACCCAGTACTTC. The chain uses TRBV2 and TRBJ2-5, with TRBD1 matching 7 bases. The trim removed 5 bases at V and 5 bases at J, leaving 11 bases unmatched. The V gene's germline CDR1 is SNHLY and CDR2 FYNNEI. The CDR3 spans 15 residues. Looking up the rest from reference TRBV2 and TRBJ2-5 gives the full variable domain: EPEVTQTPSHQVTQMGQEVILRCVPISNHLYFYWYRQILGQKVEFLVSFYNNEISEKSEIFDDQFSVERPDGSNFTLKIRSTKLEDSAMYFCASSSATGLFETQYFGPGTRLLVL.